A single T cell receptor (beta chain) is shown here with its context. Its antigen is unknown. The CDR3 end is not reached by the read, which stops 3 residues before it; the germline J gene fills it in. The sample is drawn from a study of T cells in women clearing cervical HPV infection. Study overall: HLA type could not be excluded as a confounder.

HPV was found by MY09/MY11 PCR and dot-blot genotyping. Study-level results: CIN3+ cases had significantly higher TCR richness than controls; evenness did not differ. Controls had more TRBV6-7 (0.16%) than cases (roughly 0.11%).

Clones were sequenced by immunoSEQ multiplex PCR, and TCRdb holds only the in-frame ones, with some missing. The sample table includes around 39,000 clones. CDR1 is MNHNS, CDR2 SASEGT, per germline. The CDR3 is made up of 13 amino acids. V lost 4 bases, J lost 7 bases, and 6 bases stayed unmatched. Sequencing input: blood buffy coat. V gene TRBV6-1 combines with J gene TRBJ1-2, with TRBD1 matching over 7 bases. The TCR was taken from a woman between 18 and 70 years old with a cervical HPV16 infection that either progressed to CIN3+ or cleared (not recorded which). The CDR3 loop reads CASSVSGGSGYTF. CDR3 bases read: TGTGCCAGCAGTGTTTCAGGGGGAAGTGGC.